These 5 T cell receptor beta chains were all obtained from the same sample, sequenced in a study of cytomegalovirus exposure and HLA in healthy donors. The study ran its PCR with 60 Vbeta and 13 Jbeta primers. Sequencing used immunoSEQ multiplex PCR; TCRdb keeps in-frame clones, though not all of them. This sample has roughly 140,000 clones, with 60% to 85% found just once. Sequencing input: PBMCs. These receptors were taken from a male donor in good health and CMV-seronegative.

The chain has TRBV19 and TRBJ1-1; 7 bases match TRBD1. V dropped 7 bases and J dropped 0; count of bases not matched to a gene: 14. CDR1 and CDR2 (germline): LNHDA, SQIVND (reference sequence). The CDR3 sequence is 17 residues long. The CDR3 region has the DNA TGTGCCAGTACCCCTGACAGGGCAAGGAAGATGAACACTGAAGCTTTCTTT. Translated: CASTPDRARKMNTEAFF.

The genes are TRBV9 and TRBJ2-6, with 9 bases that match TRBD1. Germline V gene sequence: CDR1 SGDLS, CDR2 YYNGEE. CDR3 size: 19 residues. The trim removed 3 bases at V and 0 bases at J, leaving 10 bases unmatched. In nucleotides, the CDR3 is TGTGCCAGCAGCGAGCTCCGGGACAGGGCTCGCTCTGGGGCCAACGTCCTGACTTTC. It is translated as CASSELRDRARSGANVLTF.

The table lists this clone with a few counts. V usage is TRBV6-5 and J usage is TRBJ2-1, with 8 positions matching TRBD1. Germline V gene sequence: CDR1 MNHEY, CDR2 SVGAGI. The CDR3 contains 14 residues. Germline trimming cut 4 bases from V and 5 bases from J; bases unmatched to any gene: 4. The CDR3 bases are TGTGCCAGCAGTTGGGACAGGACCAACAATGAGCAGTTCTTC. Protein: CASSWDRTNNEQFF.

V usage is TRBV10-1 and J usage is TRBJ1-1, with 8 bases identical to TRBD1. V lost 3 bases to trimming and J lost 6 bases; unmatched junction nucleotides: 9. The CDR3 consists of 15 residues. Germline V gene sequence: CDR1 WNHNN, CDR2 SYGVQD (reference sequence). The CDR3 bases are TGCGCCAGCAGTGACGCCCAGGGGGCTCGCGCTGAAGCTTTCTTT. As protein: CASSDAQGARAEAFF.

The CDR3 region is CAWSGGVVKREGRYNEQFF. The DNA of the CDR3 is TGTGCCTGGAGTGGAGGGGTAGTAAAGCGGGAGGGCCGCTACAATGAGCAGTTCTTC. The gene calls are TRBV30 and TRBJ2-1; the match to TRBD2 covers 10 bases. Germline CDR1 is GTSNPN and CDR2 is SVGIG (reference sequence). CDR3 length equals 19 residues. The V gene end was trimmed by 1 base and the J gene end by 3 bases; junction bases not matched to a gene: 15.